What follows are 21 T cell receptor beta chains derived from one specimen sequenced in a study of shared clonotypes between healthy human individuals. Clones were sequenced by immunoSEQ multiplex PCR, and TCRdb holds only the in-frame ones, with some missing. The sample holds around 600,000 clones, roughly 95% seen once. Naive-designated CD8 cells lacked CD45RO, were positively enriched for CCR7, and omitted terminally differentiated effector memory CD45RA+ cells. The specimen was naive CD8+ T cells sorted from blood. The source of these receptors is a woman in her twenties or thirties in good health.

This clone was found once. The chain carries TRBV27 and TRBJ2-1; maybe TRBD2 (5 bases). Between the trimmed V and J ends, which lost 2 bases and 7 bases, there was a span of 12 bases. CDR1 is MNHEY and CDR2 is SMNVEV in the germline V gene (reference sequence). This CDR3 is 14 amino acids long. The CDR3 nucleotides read TGTGCCAGCAGTTTAGTTAGAGGGCGTAATGAGCAGTTCTTC. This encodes CASSLVRGRNEQFF.

CDR3 sequence reads: CASSPRPGREQFF. The CDR3 DNA reads TGTGCCAGCAGTCCTCGACCCGGACGTGAGCAGTTCTTC. The J gene is TRBJ2-1, the V gene TRBV28; D gene ambiguous. Germline CDR1 and CDR2: MDHEN and SYDVKM. CDR3 length equals 13 residues. Trimming shortened V by 5 bases and J by 9 bases, and 14 bases separated the two germline ends.

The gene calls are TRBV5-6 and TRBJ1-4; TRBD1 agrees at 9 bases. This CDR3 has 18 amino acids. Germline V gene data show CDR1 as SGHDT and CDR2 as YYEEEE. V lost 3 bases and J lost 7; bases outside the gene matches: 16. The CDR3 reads CASSWGLSGTGRGEKLFF. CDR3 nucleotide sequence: TGTGCCAGCAGCTGGGGGCTTTCGGGGACAGGGAGAGGTGAAAAACTGTTTTTT.

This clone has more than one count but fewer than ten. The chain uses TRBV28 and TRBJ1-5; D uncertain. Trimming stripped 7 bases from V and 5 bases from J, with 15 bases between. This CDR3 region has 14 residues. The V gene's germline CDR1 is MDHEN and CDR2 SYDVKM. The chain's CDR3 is CASTQAGAYQPQHF. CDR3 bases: TGTGCCAGCACCCAGGCAGGCGCCTATCAGCCCCAGCATTTT.

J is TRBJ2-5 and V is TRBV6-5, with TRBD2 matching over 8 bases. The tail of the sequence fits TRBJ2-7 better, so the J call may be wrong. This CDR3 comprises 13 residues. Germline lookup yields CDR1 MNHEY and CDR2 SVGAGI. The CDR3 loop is CASSYSGTYEQYF. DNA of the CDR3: TGTGCCAGCAGTTATAGCGGGACCTACGAGCAGTACTTC.

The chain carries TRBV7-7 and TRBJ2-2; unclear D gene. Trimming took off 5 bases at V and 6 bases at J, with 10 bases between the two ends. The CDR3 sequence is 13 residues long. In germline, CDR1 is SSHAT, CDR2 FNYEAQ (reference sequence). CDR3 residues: CASSQITAGELFF. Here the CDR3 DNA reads TGTGCCAGCAGCCAAATAACGGCCGGGGAGCTGTTTTTT.

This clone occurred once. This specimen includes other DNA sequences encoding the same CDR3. Here the CDR3 reads CASSISYEQYF. The DNA for the CDR3 is TGTGCCAGCAGCATTAGCTACGAGCAGTACTTC. The V and J genes are TRBV28 and TRBJ2-7; no clear D. In germline, CDR1 is MDHEN, CDR2 SYDVKM. Trimming pared 6 bases from V and 3 bases from J, leaving 6 bases between. This CDR3 contains 11 residues.

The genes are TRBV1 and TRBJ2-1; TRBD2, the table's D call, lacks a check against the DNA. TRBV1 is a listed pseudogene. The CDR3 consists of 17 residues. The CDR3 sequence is CTSSPPLNGGRGDEQFF. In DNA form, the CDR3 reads TGCACCAGCAGCCCACCGCTTAATGGCGGGAGAGGGGATGAGCAGTTCTTC.

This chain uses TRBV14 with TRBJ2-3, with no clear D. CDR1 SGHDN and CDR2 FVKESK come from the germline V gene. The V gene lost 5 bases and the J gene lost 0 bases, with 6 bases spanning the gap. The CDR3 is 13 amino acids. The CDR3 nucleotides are TGTGCCAGCAGCGCCGCTAGCACAGATACGCAGTATTTT. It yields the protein CASSAASTDTQYF.

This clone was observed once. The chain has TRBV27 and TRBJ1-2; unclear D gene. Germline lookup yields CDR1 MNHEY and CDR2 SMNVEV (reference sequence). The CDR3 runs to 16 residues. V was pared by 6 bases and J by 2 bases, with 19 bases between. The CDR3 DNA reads TGTGCCAGCAGGAAATCTCCCCTGGCCGGCAACTATGGCTACACCTTC. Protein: CASRKSPLAGNYGYTF.

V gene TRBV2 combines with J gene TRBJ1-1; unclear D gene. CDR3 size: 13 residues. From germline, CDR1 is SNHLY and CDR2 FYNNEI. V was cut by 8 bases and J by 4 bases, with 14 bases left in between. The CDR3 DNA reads TGTGCCAGCGGACTGGGGTGGAGCACTGAAGCTTTCTTT. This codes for CASGLGWSTEAFF.

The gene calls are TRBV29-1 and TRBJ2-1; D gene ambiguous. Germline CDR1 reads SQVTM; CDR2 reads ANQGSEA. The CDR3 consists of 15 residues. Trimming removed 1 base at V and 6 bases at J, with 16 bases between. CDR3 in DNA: TGCAGCGTTGAAGGAAGCCAGCAGCACCCCAATGAGCAGTTCTTC. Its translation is CSVEGSQQHPNEQFF.

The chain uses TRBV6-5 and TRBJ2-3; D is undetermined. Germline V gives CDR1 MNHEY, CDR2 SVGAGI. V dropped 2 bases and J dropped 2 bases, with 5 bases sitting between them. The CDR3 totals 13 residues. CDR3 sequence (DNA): TGTGCCAGCAGTTACCCCTACACAGATACGCAGTATTTT. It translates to CASSYPYTDTQYF.

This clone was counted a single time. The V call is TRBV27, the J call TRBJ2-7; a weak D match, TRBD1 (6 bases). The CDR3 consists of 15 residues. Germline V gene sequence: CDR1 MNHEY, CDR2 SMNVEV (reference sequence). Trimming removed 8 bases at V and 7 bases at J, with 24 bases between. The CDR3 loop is CASDSSGSGVGEQYF. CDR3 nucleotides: TGTGCCAGCGATTCCTCCGGCTCAGGGGTGGGTGAGCAGTACTTC.

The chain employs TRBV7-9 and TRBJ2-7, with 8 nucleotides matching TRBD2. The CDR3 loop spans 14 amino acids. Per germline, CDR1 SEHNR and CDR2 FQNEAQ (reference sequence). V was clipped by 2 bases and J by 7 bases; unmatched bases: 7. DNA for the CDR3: TGTGCCAGCAGCTTAACAGCGGGAGCGCGGGAGCAGTACTTC. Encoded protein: CASSLTAGAREQYF.

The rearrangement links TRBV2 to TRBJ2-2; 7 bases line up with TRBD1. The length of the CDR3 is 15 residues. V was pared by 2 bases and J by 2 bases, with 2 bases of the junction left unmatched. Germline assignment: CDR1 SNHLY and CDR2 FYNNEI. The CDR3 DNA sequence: TGTGCCAGCAGTGAATTAGGGGGCAACACCGGGGAGCTGTTTTTT. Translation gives CASSELGGNTGELFF.

The DNA of the CDR3 is TGTGCCACCAGCAGAGATCTGGAAGGGAATTCACCCCTCCACTTT. This sequence encodes CATSRDLEGNSPLHF. The V gene is TRBV15, the J gene TRBJ1-6; D call uncertain. This CDR3 is built from 15 residues. Germline V gives CDR1 LNHNV, CDR2 YYDKDF (reference sequence). V lost 0 bases to trimming and J lost 7 bases, with 10 bases between them. The variable domain in full, completed from reference TRBV15 and TRBJ1-6, reads DAMVIQNPRYQVTQFGKPVTLSCSQTLNHNVMYWYQQKSSQAPKLLFHYYDKDFNNEADTPDNFQSRRPNTSFCFLDIRSPGLGDTAMYLCATSRDLEGNSPLHFGNGTRLTVT.

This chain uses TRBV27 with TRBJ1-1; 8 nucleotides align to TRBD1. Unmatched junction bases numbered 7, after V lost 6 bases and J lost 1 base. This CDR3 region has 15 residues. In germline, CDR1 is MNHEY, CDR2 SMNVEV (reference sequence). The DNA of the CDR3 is TGTGCCAGCAGAGACAGGGGTTTATGGAACACTGAAGCTTTCTTT. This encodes CASRDRGLWNTEAFF.

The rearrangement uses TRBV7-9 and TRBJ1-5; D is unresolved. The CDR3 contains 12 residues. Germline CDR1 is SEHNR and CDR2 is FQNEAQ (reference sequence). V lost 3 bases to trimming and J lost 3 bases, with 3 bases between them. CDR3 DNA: TGTGCCAGCAGCTTTATCAATCAGCCCCAGCATTTT. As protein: CASSFINQPQHF.

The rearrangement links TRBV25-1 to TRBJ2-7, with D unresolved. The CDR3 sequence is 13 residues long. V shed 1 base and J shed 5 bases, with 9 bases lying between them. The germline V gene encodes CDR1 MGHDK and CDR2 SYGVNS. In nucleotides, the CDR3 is TGTGCCAGCAGTGAATGGCGAGGCGACGAGCAGTACTTC. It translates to CASSEWRGDEQYF.

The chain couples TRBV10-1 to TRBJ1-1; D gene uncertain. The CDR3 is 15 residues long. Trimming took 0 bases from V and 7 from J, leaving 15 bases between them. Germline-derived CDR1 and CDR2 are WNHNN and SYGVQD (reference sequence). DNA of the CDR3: TGCGCCAGCAGTGAGTCGACTCGAGGGAGTAGTGAAGCTTTCTTT. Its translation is CASSESTRGSSEAFF.